This section outlines one T cell receptor (beta chain) sequence together with its context. These data come from a study of blood T cell repertoires in COVID-19. Overall study: From the United States, Italy and Spain came samples of acute and convalescent COVID-19. The analysed material was cDNA or gDNA that came from T cells, B-cell-depleted T cells, or PBMCs.

Per the study methods: How many nucleated cells were present was estimated from reference gene primer amplification. Only in-frame clones appear in the TCRdb table, and some are missing; sequencing was by immunoSEQ multiplex PCR. That table supplies the V and J calls and clone size; D and trimming were determined from the DNA. Of 110,000 to 150,000 clones in the sample, 80% to 85% were seen once. The V end lost 9 bases, the J end lost 0 bases, and 11 bases lay between the germline ends. The CDR3 is 14 amino acids. Per germline, CDR1 KGHDR and CDR2 SFDVKD. Sequenced: peripheral blood. The chain joins TRBV24-1 to TRBJ1-5; perhaps TRBD1 as D (6 bases). The TCR sequence derives from a human donor in a cohort sampled during active COVID-19. CDR3: CATSTGYSNQPQHF. DNA of the CDR3: TGTGCCACCTCGACAGGTTATAGCAATCAGCCCCAGCATTTT.